Described below is a single T cell receptor beta chain sequence and its context. Germline V gene sequence: CDR1 LGHNT, CDR2 FRNRAP. The CDR3 is made up of 16 amino acids. The V end was cut by 2 bases, the J end by 6 bases, with 18 bases between. This specimen comes from a study of T cells in Graves' hyperthyroidism and ophthalmopathy. What was amplified from RNA transcripts were TCR beta CDR3 regions. The TCR CDR3 first-round RT-PCR relied on the HTBI primer set. TCRdb reprocessed the multiplex PCR reads via MiXCR and lists one record per CDR3 protein. This table holds 700,000 or so distinct CDR3 sequences, around 15% found once.

J is TRBJ2-3 and V is TRBV12-5; maybe TRBD2 (6 bases). The receptor was derived from a man between 18 and 35 years old with Graves' hyperthyroidism. Sequencing was carried out using blood. The CDR3 sequence is CASGLPAGTPADTQYF. The CDR3 DNA reads TGTGCTAGTGGTTTGCCAGCCGGGACTCCGGCGGATACGCAGTATTTT.